The clone carrying this T cell receptor beta chain has a handful of counts. The antigen is not known. The record originates from a study of beta chain features in type 1 diabetes. Study outcomes and limitations: Comparison showed that naive, central memory and Treg TCRB repertoires appeared more similar among patients than among healthy donors. For TCRB rearrangement, an influence of HLA type remained unresolved here.

The investigators reverse transcribed all of the isolated RNA, so they sequenced expressed TCRB transcripts. This table comes from immunoSEQ multiplex PCR, and its TCRdb copy is limited to in-frame clones, with some not included. The sample shows about 930,000 clones, roughly a sixth of them seen only once. Per germline, CDR1 SEHNR and CDR2 FQNEAQ (reference sequence). The CDR3 is 15 amino acids. Trimming removed 1 base from V and 7 bases from J, with 14 bases in between. This TCR came from a woman in her late teens or twenties in good health. The chain links TRBV7-9 to TRBJ2-1; no clear D gene. Input material: naive CD4+ T cells from blood. The CDR3 spells CASSLVAAGHNEQFF. The CDR3 DNA follows: TGTGCCAGCAGCTTAGTTGCGGCAGGTCATAATGAGCAGTTCTTC.